Listed below are T cell receptor beta chains from one sample, sequenced in a study of blood T cell repertoires in COVID-19. The repertoire was sequenced with immunoSEQ multiplex PCR; TCRdb's copy has only in-frame clones and lacks some. The sample lists about 160,000 clones, 65% to 85% occurring once. Sequenced input: peripheral blood. The receptors were sampled from a woman older than 75 with active or convalescent COVID-19. The CDR3 runs from the conserved cysteine through the conserved F or W. The D gene is left open where the match is weak. The size field is filled for only some rows; it gives once, few, many or a size class.

j_call | d_call | clone_size | v_call | cdr3_nt | cdr3_aa
TRBJ2-7 | - | - | TRBV29-1 | TGCAGCGTGTGGGAGGCGGGGAAGGGGCCAGAGCAGTACTTC | CSVWEAGKGPEQYF
TRBJ1-4 | - | - | TRBV18 | TGTGCCAGCTCACCACAGGGGGCAACTAATGAAAAACTGTTTTTT | CASSPQGATNEKLFF
TRBJ2-2 | TRBD2 | - | TRBV3-1/TRBV3-2 | TGTGCCAGCAGCCAACCCAGACTAGCGGTTGGCGGGGAGCTGTTTTTT | CASSQPRLAVGGELFF
TRBJ2-7 | - | - | TRBV12-3/TRBV12-4 | TGTGCCAGCGGCCCTACCGGGACCTACGAGCAGTACTTC | CASGPTGTYEQYF
TRBJ2-7 | - | - | TRBV10-1 | TGCGCCAGCAAGCATACCTCCTACGAGCAGTACTTC | CASKHTSYEQYF
TRBJ1-1 | - | once | TRBV5-1 | TGCGCCAGCAGCCCATTCGGGCCCGAGGGCCTTTCTGAAGCTTTCTTT | CASSPFGPEGLSEAFF
TRBJ1-4 | - | few | TRBV13 | TGTGCCAGCAGCTTAGGCCCTAGCGGTGAAAAACTGTTTTTT | CASSLGPSGEKLFF
TRBJ1-2 | - | - | TRBV30 | TGTGCCTGGAGTGTATTTCTTAAGGAGACCTATGGCTACACCTTC | CAWSVFLKETYGYTF
TRBJ1-4 | TRBD1 | once | TRBV3-1/TRBV3-2 | TGTGCCAGCAGCTACACAAAGGGACAGAATCACGAAAAACTGTTTTTT | CASSYTKGQNHEKLFF
TRBJ2-6 | TRBD1 | - | TRBV10-3 | TGTGCCATCAGGGAGGCAGGGGGCTCTGGGGCCAACGTCCTGACTTTC | CAIREAGGSGANVLTF
TRBJ1-1 | - | - | TRBV6-2/TRBV6-3 | TGTGCCAGCAGTGACAGCTCGAACACTGAAGCTTTCTTT | CASSDSSNTEAFF
TRBJ2-3 | TRBD2 | - | TRBV11-3 | TGTGCCAGCAGCCCGGGGGGGCCGGGGGCAGATACGCAGTATTTT | CASSPGGPGADTQYF
TRBJ2-7 | - | - | TRBV27 | TGTGCCAGCAGACCGGGACTGCTAACCTACGAGCAGTACTTC | CASRPGLLTYEQYF
TRBJ2-1 | - | - | TRBV11-2 | TGTGCCAGCAGCTCCGACTGGATAGGAGAGCAGTTCTTC | CASSSDWIGEQFF
TRBJ2-1 | - | - | TRBV12-3/TRBV12-4 | TGTGCCAGCAGTTTAGTACTACCCGAGCAGTTCTTC | CASSLVLPEQFF
TRBJ1-6 | - | - | TRBV9 | TGTGCCAGCAGCGTAGTATCCAATTCACCCCTCCACTTT | CASSVVSNSPLHF
TRBJ1-4 | - | - | TRBV27 | TGTGCCAGCAGTTTATGGGGGGGCGGTGAAAAACTGTTTTTT | CASSLWGGGEKLFF
TRBJ2-3 | - | - | TRBV18 | TGTGCCAGCTCACCCGCACAGGGTGCAGATACGCAGTATTTT | CASSPAQGADTQYF
TRBJ1-1 | - | - | TRBV6-5 | TGTGCCAGCAGTTCTTGGCAGGGAAGCACTGAAGCTTTCTTT | CASSSWQGSTEAFF
TRBJ2-5 | - | - | TRBV4-3 | TGCGCCAGCAGCCAAGACAGGGGTGGGTCGGAGACCCAGTACTTC | CASSQDRGGSETQYF
TRBJ1-1 | TRBD1 | - | TRBV28 | TGTGCCAGCACCCGACCGGGACAGGGTTCGGCTGAAGCTTTCTTT | CASTRPGQGSAEAFF
TRBJ2-7 | TRBD2 | - | TRBV4-3 | TGCGCCAGCAGCCAAGATGGGGCTAGCGGGGAGAGCTACGAGCAGTACTTC | CASSQDGASGESYEQYF
TRBJ1-5 | - | - | TRBV6-2/TRBV6-3 | TGTGCCAGCAGTTCCCCTTCGAGGTATCAGCCCCAGCATTTT | CASSSPSRYQPQHF
TRBJ1-1 | - | once | TRBV13 | TGTGCCAGCAGCTTATTGGGGGACAAGAACACTGAAGCTTTCTTT | CASSLLGDKNTEAFF
TRBJ1-1 | - | - | TRBV6-5 | TGTGCCAGCAGTTATCGGGAGCCGAACACTGAAGCTTTCTTT | CASSYREPNTEAFF
TRBJ1-1 | TRBD1 | - | TRBV18 | TGTGCCAGCTCACCCGGACAGGGGTTTGAAGCTTTCTTT | CASSPGQGFEAFF
TRBJ1-2 | - | once | TRBV7-9 | TGTGCCAGCAGCTTATCAGGAACAGGCTATGGCTACACCTTC | CASSLSGTGYGYTF
TRBJ1-4 | TRBD1 | - | TRBV28 | TGTGCCAGCAGTTGGGACAGAAATGAAAAACTGTTTTTT | CASSWDRNEKLFF
TRBJ2-7 | TRBD1 | - | TRBV6-5 | TGTGCCAGCAGTTACTCCGACAGGGGGATCTACGAGCAGTACTTC | CASSYSDRGIYEQYF
TRBJ2-3 | TRBD2 | - | TRBV4-3 | TGCGCCAGCAGCCAAGATCTTAGGAGCGGAGCGGGGAGCACAGATACGCAGTATTTT | CASSQDLRSGAGSTDTQYF
TRBJ1-1 | - | - | TRBV30 | TGTGCCTGGAGTGGAGTAGGGGTATCCACTGAAGCTTTCTTT | CAWSGVGVSTEAFF
TRBJ1-2 | - | - | TRBV3-1/TRBV3-2 | TGTGCCAGCAGCTCAACTAACTATGGCTACACCTTC | CASSSTNYGYTF
TRBJ1-1 | - | - | TRBV6-2/TRBV6-3 | TGTGCCAGCAGTTCTTGGGGGGGCCGGGGCGTAACTGAAGCTTTCTTT | CASSSWGGRGVTEAFF
TRBJ1-4 | - | few | TRBV5-1 | TGCGCCAGCAGCTTGGTTGGACATGATGAAAAACTGTTTTTT | CASSLVGHDEKLFF
TRBJ1-1 | - | - | TRBV4-3 | TGCGCCAGCAGCCAAGATTGGCGTCCCCGGGAGGACACTGAAGCTTTCTTT | CASSQDWRPREDTEAFF
TRBJ1-4 | - | once | TRBV6-5 | TGTGCCAGCAGTTACATGAGGGATGAAAAACTGTTTTTT | CASSYMRDEKLFF
TRBJ2-1 | TRBD1 | - | TRBV9 | TGTGCCAGCAGCCCTGGGACAGCTGAGCAGTTCTTC | CASSPGTAEQFF
TRBJ2-7 | - | - | TRBV27 | TGTGCCAGCAGTTTTTACAGGGAAGAGCGATCCGAGCAGTACTTC | CASSFYREERSEQYF
TRBJ1-2 | - | few | TRBV6-5 | TGTGCCAGCAACCCCGGATCAAGACGGGACTATGGCTACACCTTC | CASNPGSRRDYGYTF
TRBJ1-1 | - | - | TRBV27 | TGTGCCAGCAGTTCCCCACAAGGGGGACGGACTGAAGCTTTCTTT | CASSSPQGGRTEAFF
TRBJ1-3 | - | - | TRBV7-2 | TGTGCCAGCAGCTTCACACCTGGAAACACCATATATTTT | CASSFTPGNTIYF
TRBJ2-1 | TRBD2 | - | TRBV7-9 | TGTGCCAGCAGCCAACCGACTAGCGGGGGGCAAAGCTCCTACAATGAGCAGTTCTTC | CASSQPTSGGQSSYNEQFF
TRBJ1-4 | - | - | TRBV7-8 | TGTGCCAGCAGCTTAATGCAGGCGACTAATGAAAAACTGTTTTTT | CASSLMQATNEKLFF
TRBJ1-4 | TRBD1 | - | TRBV5-5 | TGTGCCAGCAGCCCGACAGGGGGTCTTAATGAAAAACTGTTTTTT | CASSPTGGLNEKLFF
TRBJ1-5 | TRBD1 | - | TRBV24-1 | TGTGCCACCAGTGATGGACAGGGAAGCAATCAGCCCCAGCATTTT | CATSDGQGSNQPQHF
TRBJ2-7 | - | - | TRBV7-2 | TGTGCCAGCAGCCAGGTATACGAGCAGTACTTC | CASSQVYEQYF
TRBJ2-1 | TRBD2 | - | TRBV27 | TGTGCCAGCAGTGGGACTAGCGGTCTCTCCTACAATGAGCAGTTCTTC | CASSGTSGLSYNEQFF
TRBJ1-1 | - | - | TRBV27 | TGTGCCAGCAGTTTTCACAGGGAGAACACTGAAGCTTTCTTT | CASSFHRENTEAFF
TRBJ2-7 | TRBD1 | - | TRBV11-3 | TGTGCCAGCAGCTTAGATCCCAGGGGGCCATACGAGCAGTACTTC | CASSLDPRGPYEQYF
TRBJ1-6 | TRBD1 | - | TRBV6-2/TRBV6-3 | TGTGCCAGCAGTTTGGGGACAGGGTTGGTTCGATCACCCCTCCACTTT | CASSLGTGLVRSPLHF
TRBJ1-1 | TRBD1 | - | TRBV28 | TGTGCCAGCAGTTCTAACAAATTGGGACAGTTAAACACTGAAGCTTTCTTT | CASSSNKLGQLNTEAFF
TRBJ2-3 | - | - | TRBV6-5 | TGTGCCAGCAGTTACTCGACTTCAGATACGCAGTATTTT | CASSYSTSDTQYF
TRBJ1-2 | - | - | TRBV6-5 | TGTGCCAGCAGTCCTCAGGGGCCCTATGGCTACACCTTC | CASSPQGPYGYTF
TRBJ1-1 | TRBD1 | - | TRBV7-2 | TGTGCCAGCAGCTCGGGACAGGGGGCTCCGGCTGAAGCTTTCTTT | CASSSGQGAPAEAFF
TRBJ2-1 | - | - | TRBV19 | TGTGCCAGTAGTATAGGGGGCAGGGCCAATGAGCAGTTCTTC | CASSIGGRANEQFF
TRBJ1-1 | - | - | TRBV7-2 | TGTGCCAGCAGCTCCTGGGGAGGTTCGAACACTGAAGCTTTCTTT | CASSSWGGSNTEAFF
TRBJ2-7 | - | - | TRBV5-8 | TGTGCCAGCAGCTTGGCCATAACAGAATCCTACGAGCAGTACTTC | CASSLAITESYEQYF
TRBJ1-5 | - | - | TRBV30 | TGTGCCTGGAGTGTAGCCTCCGCTAGCAATCAGCCCCAGCATTTT | CAWSVASASNQPQHF